Following are 25 T cell receptor beta chains from one sample sequenced in a study of Ad26.COV2.S vaccination and SARS-CoV-2 variants. Sequencing was performed with immunoSEQ multiplex PCR; in TCRdb, only in-frame clones are kept and a portion is missing. The sample has approximately 300,000 clones, just under 85% seen once; the top ten hold 2.1%. Treatment specified: about 20 received Ad26.COV2.S at low or high dose, single or two shots; 5 received placebo; per-sample allocation not given. Following the first vaccine or placebo injection, samples were taken on day 63. The sequenced sample was peripheral blood, obtained in a trial of Ad26.COV2.S vaccine versus placebo. The receptors shown here come from a person between 18 and 65 years old who received the Ad26.COV2.S COVID-19 vaccine or a placebo.

J is TRBJ1-4 and V is TRBV12-3 or TRBV12-4; 9 bases align to TRBD1. V trimming: 5 bases; J trimming: 7 bases; junction bases outside the gene matches: 2. CDR3 length equals 13 residues. The CDR3 nucleotides are TGTGCCAGCAGTCGGGACAGGGCTGAAAAACTGTTTTTT. As protein: CASSRDRAEKLFF.

The V and J genes are TRBV4-1 and TRBJ2-7; D may be TRBD2 (5 bases). Germline V CDR1 and CDR2: MGHRA, YSYEKL. Trimming shortened V by 2 bases and J by 6 bases, and 26 bases separated the two germline ends. CDR3 length: 18 amino acids. The CDR3 here is CASSQLPRAASPAGEQYF. The CDR3 DNA is TGCGCCAGCAGCCAACTCCCCCGGGCGGCTTCACCGGCGGGCGAGCAGTACTTC.

This rearrangement joins TRBV19 to TRBJ1-4, with 7 bases aligning to TRBD1. The CDR3 is 18 amino acids. The J segment lost 3 bases and the V segment lost 4 bases, leaving 14 bases of the junction unmatched. Germline loops: CDR1 LNHDA, CDR2 SQIVND (reference sequence). The CDR3 protein is CASSTRLGFQGANEKLFF. CDR3 nucleotide sequence: TGTGCCAGTAGTACGAGGCTGGGATTCCAGGGGGCTAATGAAAAACTGTTTTTT.

CDR3 DNA sequence: TGTGCCAGCAGTTCGCCCGGACAGAGCACAGGGGAGACGCAGTATTTT. It encodes CASSSPGQSTGETQYF. This chain links TRBV28 with TRBJ2-3, with 7 bases matching TRBD1. CDR3 length equals 16 residues. After removal of 4 bases from V and 9 bases from J, the junction contained 16 bases not matched to a gene. Germline V gene data show CDR1 as MDHEN and CDR2 as SYDVKM.

This clone occurred once. The chain carries TRBV2 and TRBJ1-4; D is ambiguous. This CDR3 comprises 11 residues. V was pared by 0 bases and J by 15 bases, with 8 bases between. CDR1 and CDR2 from the germline V gene are SNHLY and FYNNEI. DNA for the CDR3: TGTGCCAGCAGTGAAGCGAACAGTGTGTTTTTT. It specifies CASSEANSVFF.

The chain couples TRBV6-6 to TRBJ2-5; perhaps TRBD1 as D (6 bases). Trimming cost V 8 bases and J 5 bases, with 12 bases left between them. From germline, CDR1 is MNHNY and CDR2 SVGAGI (reference sequence). This CDR3 comprises 12 residues. The CDR3 bases are TGTGCCAGCGGACCAAGGGGGGAGACCCAGTACTTC. Protein product: CASGPRGETQYF.

The chain recombines TRBV7-9 with TRBJ2-2, with TRBD1 matching over 7 bases. The J segment lost 2 bases and the V segment lost 4 bases, leaving 7 bases of the junction unmatched. Germline values: CDR1 SEHNR, CDR2 FQNEAQ (reference sequence). The CDR3 contains 16 residues. The CDR3 nucleotides read TGTGCCAGCAGCTATTACCGGGACAGAAACACCGGGGAGCTGTTTTTT. Protein sequence: CASSYYRDRNTGELFF.

This chain joins TRBV5-4 and TRBJ2-6; no firm D call. Per germline, CDR1 SGHNT and CDR2 YYREEE (reference sequence). The CDR3 has 15 amino acids. V lost 7 bases, J lost 0 bases, and 11 bases lay in between. The CDR3 sequence is CASFEGLSGANVLTF. Here the CDR3 DNA reads TGTGCCAGCTTTGAAGGCCTCTCTGGGGCCAACGTCCTGACTTTC.

This rearrangement joins TRBV19 to TRBJ2-3; perhaps TRBD2 as D (5 bases). V dropped 4 bases and J dropped 3 bases, with 26 bases sitting between them. In germline, CDR1 is LNHDA, CDR2 SQIVND (reference sequence). This CDR3 region has 19 residues. The CDR3 DNA reads as TGTGCCAGTAGTAGGACCCTGTATAGAATTCGCGAGGGTACAGATACGCAGTATTTT. Amino acid sequence: CASSRTLYRIREGTDTQYF.

The chain combines TRBV5-6 with TRBJ2-5; 8 bases are a match to TRBD2. Trimming took 0 bases from V and 2 from J; bases not matched to a gene: 15. CDR3 length: 19 residues. CDR1 and CDR2 (germline): SGHDT, YYEEEE. CDR3 DNA sequence: TGTGCCAGCAGCTTGGCGGCGTCGGGCGGGGGGTCACCACAAGAGACCCAGTACTTC. Protein: CASSLAASGGGSPQETQYF. Using reference TRBV5-6 and TRBJ2-5 for the parts outside the CDR3, the full variable domain is DAGVTQSPTHLIKTRGQQVTLRCSPKSGHDTVSWYQQALGQGPQFIFQYYEEEERQRGNFPDRFSGHQFPNYSSELNVNALLLGDSALYLCASSLAASGGGSPQETQYFGPGTRLLVL.

CDR3 sequence (DNA): TGTGCCAGCAGCGTAGCTACTGGGACAGGTCTGAACGAACTGTTTTTT. Translation: CASSVATGTGLNELFF. The chain recombines TRBV9 with TRBJ1-4, with TRBD1 matching 8 bases. The CDR3 contains 16 residues. The V segment lost 0 bases and the J segment 12 bases; nucleotides outside the gene matches: 13. CDR1 and CDR2 (germline): SGDLS, YYNGEE.

The rearrangement joins TRBV12-3 or TRBV12-4 to TRBJ2-7; the D call may be TRBD1 or TRBD2 (6 bases each). Trimming took 5 bases from V and 5 from J, leaving 13 bases between them. The CDR3 consists of 13 residues. The DNA of the CDR3 is TGTGCCAGCAGTCCCGAGGGGGGCAACGAGCAGTACTTC. As protein: CASSPEGGNEQYF.

CDR3: CASRSSGNTIYF. The CDR3 nucleotides are TGTGCCAGCAGGTCCTCTGGAAACACCATATATTTT. The J gene is TRBJ1-3, the V gene TRBV13; D remains ambiguous. CDR3 length equals 12 residues. Trimming took 6 bases from V and 0 from J, leaving 3 bases between them. Germline V gives CDR1 PRHDT, CDR2 FYEKMQ (reference sequence).

This clone was detected once. This chain uses TRBV27 with TRBJ1-1, with D perhaps matching TRBD1 (5 bases). Germline assignment: CDR1 MNHEY and CDR2 SMNVEV (reference sequence). With 3 bases removed from V and 3 bases from J, the gap between germline ends came to 11 bases. This CDR3 contains 14 residues. CDR3 loop: CASSFRGLYTEAFF. The DNA for the CDR3 is TGTGCCAGCAGTTTTAGGGGTTTATACACTGAAGCTTTCTTT.

The genes are TRBV19 and TRBJ2-3; D uncertain. The CDR3 covers 16 residues. Germline lookup yields CDR1 LNHDA and CDR2 SQIVND (reference sequence). Deletions cut 4 bases from V and 2 bases from J, with 16 bases between. CDR3 protein: CASSTSRVSFTDTQYF. CDR3 coding DNA: TGTGCCAGTAGTACCAGTAGGGTGTCCTTCACAGATACGCAGTATTTT.

The chain couples TRBV28 to TRBJ1-1; no definite D call. The CDR3 extends over 13 amino acids. The V and J ends lost 3 bases and 2 bases respectively, with 7 bases between them. From germline, CDR1 is MDHEN and CDR2 SYDVKM. The CDR3 is CASSLGFNTEAFF. The CDR3 nucleotides read TGTGCCAGCAGTTTGGGCTTTAACACTGAAGCTTTCTTT.

The rearrangement joins TRBV5-1 to TRBJ2-3; weak D call: TRBD1 (7 bases). The CDR3 sequence is 16 residues long. With 4 bases removed from V and 5 bases from J, the gap between germline ends came to 20 bases. From germline, CDR1 is SGHRS and CDR2 YFSETQ. The CDR3 DNA sequence: TGCGCCAGCAGCCGCCCGGGGGCAGGGGGAGGAGATACGCAGTATTTT. Protein: CASSRPGAGGGDTQYF.

V usage is TRBV2 and J usage is TRBJ2-5; 10 bases fit TRBD2. The CDR3 extends over 13 amino acids. Germline V CDR1 and CDR2: SNHLY, FYNNEI. With V trimmed by 7 bases and J by 5 bases, 4 bases remained unmatched. CDR3 bases: TGTGCCAGCAACAGCGGGGGGGCGGAGACCCAGTACTTC. Amino acids: CASNSGGAETQYF.

This clone showed up just a few times. The V and J genes are TRBV10-2 and TRBJ1-2; weak D call: TRBD1 (6 bases). Trimming pared 7 bases from V and 8 bases from J, leaving 17 bases between. Germline loops: CDR1 WSHSY, CDR2 SAAADI. The CDR3 has 13 amino acids. The CDR3 here is CASNLQGLGGYTF. CDR3 DNA: TGCGCCAGCAACTTACAGGGATTGGGCGGCTACACCTTC.

This sequence joins TRBV6-1 and TRBJ2-7; D not resolved. The CDR3 is made up of 11 amino acids. Per the germline V gene, CDR1 is MNHNS and CDR2 is SASEGT. Trimming left V 6 bases short and J 7 bases short, with 10 bases between. CDR3 residues: CASRGGWEQYF. The DNA for the CDR3 is TGTGCCAGCAGGGGCGGTTGGGAGCAGTACTTC.

The genes are TRBV19 and TRBJ2-1; a possible D gene is TRBD2 (6 bases). The CDR3 has 14 amino acids. Germline loops: CDR1 LNHDA, CDR2 SQIVND (reference sequence). V dropped 4 bases and J dropped 5 bases, with 12 bases sitting between them. CDR3: CASSRAGRNNEQFF. The CDR3 nucleotides read TGTGCCAGTAGTAGGGCAGGGAGGAACAATGAGCAGTTCTTC.

J is TRBJ2-2 and V is TRBV6-5, with D perhaps matching TRBD1 or TRBD2 (5 bases each). Trimming removed 1 base from V and 2 bases from J, with 5 bases in between. The germline gives CDR1 MNHEY, CDR2 SVGAGI. The CDR3 length is 14 residues. The CDR3 nucleotides read TGTGCCAGCAGTTACTGGGACAACACCGGGGAGCTGTTTTTT. It is translated as CASSYWDNTGELFF.

This clone occurred once. V usage is TRBV2 and J usage is TRBJ1-6; D is undetermined. The CDR3 spans 12 residues. Germline V gives CDR1 SNHLY, CDR2 FYNNEI. The V gene lost 6 bases and the J gene lost 10 bases, with 10 bases spanning the gap. The CDR3 DNA follows: TGTGCCAGCAGGACCGGGATGTCACCCCTCCACTTT. Translated, it gives CASRTGMSPLHF.

The chain has TRBV2 and TRBJ2-1, with D unresolved. The V gene's germline CDR1 is SNHLY and CDR2 FYNNEI. With 5 bases removed from V and 4 bases from J, the gap between germline ends came to 12 bases. CDR3 length equals 14 residues. The CDR3 nucleotides are TGTGCCAGCAGTCTTAGGTGGCTTTACAATGAGCAGTTCTTC. This translates into CASSLRWLYNEQFF.

This chain joins TRBV11-2 and TRBJ2-3; D is perhaps TRBD2 (7 bases). CDR1 is SGHAT and CDR2 is FQNNGV in the germline V gene. The CDR3 has 16 residues. The V end lost 4 bases, the J end lost 4 bases, and 18 bases lay between the germline ends. CDR3 coding DNA: TGTGCCAGCAGCTCCGTCCGGGGGGCGAGGGCAGATACGCAGTATTTT. As protein: CASSSVRGARADTQYF.